This T cell receptor (beta chain) was retrieved from a study of somatic mutations in cytotoxic T cells in rheumatoid arthritis. General study points: A largest CD8+ clone above 20% of CD8+ cells occurred in about an eighth of the roughly 65 patients. No significant CD8+ T-cell clonality difference was found between rheumatoid arthritis patients and age-matched controls.

The protocol was immunoSEQ multiplex PCR, while the TCRdb copy is restricted to in-frame clones and leaves out a portion. The sample lists 18,000 or so clones; 73% were seen once. Concerning this clone itself: Antigen specificity is unknown.

Germline CDR1 reads LNHDA; CDR2 reads SQIVND (reference sequence). V dropped 0 bases and J dropped 0 bases, with 9 bases sitting between them. CDR3 length: 15 residues. V and J are TRBV19 and TRBJ2-7; D is uncertain. This clonotype originated in a woman aged 60 to 75 in good health. Sequencing was done on a sample of CD8+ T cells sorted from blood. CDR3 bases: TGTGCCAGTAGTATAGATCTGGGGAACTCCTACGAGCAGTACTTC. Its protein product is CASSIDLGNSYEQYF. Filled out from reference TRBV19 and TRBJ2-7, the complete variable domain reads DGGITQSPKYLFRKEGQNVTLSCEQNLNHDAMYWYRQDPGQGLRLIYYSQIVNDFQKGDIAEGYSVSREKKESFPLTVTSAQKNPTAFYLCASSIDLGNSYEQYFGPGTRLTVT.